Presented here are 9 T cell receptor beta chains from one specimen sequenced in a study of shared clonotypes between healthy human individuals. TCRdb's table, derived via immunoSEQ multiplex PCR, lists solely in-frame clones and lacks some. The sample lists around 1.6 million clones, 95% to 99% seen once, with about 0.45% in the top ten. What was sequenced was naive CD4+ T cells sorted from blood. Noted subset: CD45RA+ positively selected. Every receptor here comes from a man aged 30 to 39 in good health.

This chain connects TRBV12-5 to TRBJ2-2, with D perhaps assigned TRBD1 or TRBD2 (6 bases each). This CDR3 has 20 residues. The V end was cut by 0 bases, the J end by 1 base, with 21 bases between. The germline V gene encodes CDR1 LGHNT and CDR2 FRNRAP. The CDR3 loop reads CASGLVHRGLRTENTGELFF. CDR3 nucleotides: TGTGCTAGTGGTTTGGTACATCGAGGACTAAGGACAGAGAACACCGGGGAGCTGTTTTTT.

J is TRBJ2-7 and V is TRBV5-1, with D possibly being TRBD1 (6 bases). Trimming shortened V by 0 bases and J by 5 bases, and 9 bases separated the two germline ends. This CDR3 region has 13 residues. The germline V gene encodes CDR1 SGHRS and CDR2 YFSETQ. The CDR3 spells CASSLDRADEQYF. The CDR3 DNA reads as TGCGCCAGCAGCTTGGACAGGGCGGACGAGCAGTACTTC.

The chain couples TRBV15 to TRBJ1-5, with a possible D match to TRBD1 (5 bases). Germline V lookup: CDR1 LNHNV, CDR2 YYDKDF (reference sequence). With 4 bases removed from V and 0 bases from J, the gap between germline ends came to 7 bases. The CDR3 extends over 14 amino acids. CDR3 DNA: TGTGCCACCAGCAAGGGGTATAGCAATCAGCCCCAGCATTTT. It specifies CATSKGYSNQPQHF.

The chain recombines TRBV18 with TRBJ2-7; a weak D match, TRBD1 (6 bases). Germline V gives CDR1 KGHSH, CDR2 LQKENI. Trimming took 6 bases from V and 9 from J, leaving 18 bases between them. The CDR3 totals 13 residues. The CDR3 loop reads CASSQDDLGGQYF. In DNA form, the CDR3 reads TGTGCCAGCTCCCAAGATGATCTAGGGGGGCAGTACTTC.

This chain joins TRBV5-6 and TRBJ2-1; a possible D gene is TRBD2 (6 bases). The V gene lost 0 bases and the J gene lost 0 bases, with 10 bases spanning the gap. The germline V gene has CDR1 SGHDT and CDR2 YYEEEE. The CDR3 extends over 16 amino acids. CDR3 in DNA: TGTGCCAGCAGCTTGGATTTCGGGAGCTCCTACAATGAGCAGTTCTTC. Its protein product is CASSLDFGSSYNEQFF.

J is TRBJ2-1 and V is TRBV18; 11 bases are shared with TRBD1. Germline V gives CDR1 KGHSH, CDR2 LQKENI. V shed 3 bases, J shed 6 bases, and the junction held 7 bases outside the gene matches. The CDR3 covers 16 residues. As DNA, the CDR3 is TGTGCCAGCTCACCGAGCCCGGGACAGGGGGTCAATGAGCAGTTCTTC. Encoded protein: CASSPSPGQGVNEQFF.

J is TRBJ2-2 and V is TRBV19; 8 bases match TRBD1. The ends lost 7 bases at V and 5 bases at J; junction bases unmatched: 6. The CDR3 consists of 14 residues. The germline gives CDR1 LNHDA, CDR2 SQIVND (reference sequence). The chain's CDR3 is CASTPRGLTGELFF. The DNA of the CDR3 is TGTGCCAGTACTCCCAGGGGGCTAACCGGGGAGCTGTTTTTT.

This clone occurred once. The V call is TRBV6-1, the J call TRBJ2-7; D is ambiguous. In germline, CDR1 is MNHNS, CDR2 SASEGT. V lost 5 bases and J lost 6, with 14 bases in between. The CDR3 contains 13 residues. The CDR3 loop reads CASSPTGQSEQYF. The CDR3 DNA sequence: TGTGCCAGCAGTCCTACGGGTCAGTCCGAGCAGTACTTC.

This chain joins TRBV10-3 and TRBJ2-1; 7 bases fit TRBD2. The CDR3 runs 13 residues. Per germline, CDR1 ENHRY and CDR2 SYGVKD. Trimming removed 10 bases from V and 8 bases from J; junction bases left unmatched: 11. This chain's CDR3 is CATNPREYHEQFF. In DNA form, the CDR3 reads TGTGCCACCAACCCGCGGGAGTACCATGAGCAGTTCTTC.